The 23 T cell receptor beta chains listed next were all sequenced from one sample in a study of blood T cell repertoires in COVID-19. This table comes from immunoSEQ multiplex PCR, and its TCRdb copy is limited to in-frame clones, with some not included. Here the sample spans 280,000 or so clones, less than 90% being singletons. Sequenced input: peripheral blood. These receptors were taken from a human donor in a cohort sampled during active COVID-19.

The chain combines TRBV6-5 with TRBJ1-1; D possibly corresponds to TRBD1 (6 bases). Germline assignment: CDR1 MNHEY and CDR2 SVGAGI. V gave up 5 bases and J gave up 1 base, with 14 bases separating them. The CDR3 runs to 15 residues. Written as DNA, the CDR3 is TGTGCCAGCAGTCCTTTGGGAGGGGGGAACACTGAAGCTTTCTTT. Translation gives CASSPLGGGNTEAFF.

As DNA, the CDR3 is TGTGCCAGCAGCCATCTAGCGGGAACCTCTCACGAGCAGTACTTC. It codes for CASSHLAGTSHEQYF. The rearrangement joins TRBV3-1 (or the pseudogene TRBV3-2) to TRBJ2-7, with TRBD2 matching 9 bases. The V gene's germline CDR1 is LGHDT and CDR2 YNNKEL (reference sequence). J lost 5 bases, V lost 3 bases, and 8 bases had no gene match. CDR3 size: 15 residues.

The CDR3 region is CASSSSGRSNQPQHF. The CDR3 DNA reads as TGTGCCAGCAGTTCTTCAGGGCGAAGCAATCAGCCCCAGCATTTT. V and J are TRBV6-5 and TRBJ1-5; D perhaps matches TRBD1 (5 bases). The CDR3 is made up of 15 amino acids. Germline loops: CDR1 MNHEY, CDR2 SVGAGI. V was pared by 4 bases and J by 1 base, with 11 bases between.

The chain uses TRBV3-1 (or the pseudogene TRBV3-2) and TRBJ1-6, with D perhaps TRBD1 (6 bases). The CDR3 is 15 residues long. Between the trimmed V and J ends, which lost 6 bases and 9 bases, there was a span of 18 bases. The germline CDR1 and CDR2 sequences are LGHDT and YNNKEL (reference sequence). The CDR3 loop reads CASRLKTGTSSPLHF. The CDR3 nucleotides are TGTGCCAGCAGGCTAAAGACAGGAACGAGTTCACCCCTCCACTTT.

V gene TRBV7-3 combines with J gene TRBJ2-2, with TRBD1 matching over 7 bases. V shed 6 bases, J shed 2 bases, and the junction held 6 bases outside the gene matches. The V gene's germline CDR1 is SGHTA and CDR2 FQGTGA. This CDR3 is 15 amino acids long. The CDR3 nucleotides are TGTGCCAGCAGGCCCGGACAGGCAAACACCGGGGAGCTGTTTTTT. Translation: CASRPGQANTGELFF.

The chain joins TRBV29-1 to TRBJ2-5; 9 bases map to TRBD1. Germline V lookup: CDR1 SQVTM, CDR2 ANQGSEA. The V and J ends lost 6 bases and 4 bases, in that order; junction bases with no gene match: 9. The CDR3 contains 14 residues. The CDR3 sequence is CSVATGGTAETQYF. Here the CDR3 DNA reads TGCAGCGTAGCGACAGGGGGTACGGCAGAGACCCAGTACTTC.

This chain links TRBV19 with TRBJ1-2, with 8 bases aligning to TRBD1. This CDR3 is built from 15 residues. J lost 4 bases, V lost 4 bases, and 8 bases had no gene match. Germline lookup yields CDR1 LNHDA and CDR2 SQIVND (reference sequence). CDR3 amino acids: CASSNQGALTYGYTF. The CDR3 nucleotides read TGTGCCAGTAGTAATCAGGGGGCCCTTACCTATGGCTACACCTTC.

The chain employs TRBV19 and TRBJ1-2; 7 bases match TRBD1. The germline gives CDR1 LNHDA, CDR2 SQIVND (reference sequence). The CDR3 is made up of 14 amino acids. J was trimmed by 8 bases and V by 5 bases; bases with no gene match: 11. The CDR3 DNA reads TGTGCCAGTAGTGGGTCACAGGGGATTCGGGGCTACACCTTC. It codes for CASSGSQGIRGYTF.

This clone was picked up a small number of times. The rearrangement uses TRBV9 and TRBJ2-3, with D tentatively TRBD1 (5 bases). With 7 bases removed from V and 3 bases from J, the gap between germline ends came to 15 bases. CDR1 and CDR2 from the germline V gene are SGDLS and YYNGEE. This CDR3 has 14 amino acids. The CDR3 DNA reads TGTGCCAGCGGGATCCAGGGCCCGACAGATACGCAGTATTTT. It specifies CASGIQGPTDTQYF.

The chain combines TRBV29-1 with TRBJ2-1, with 7 positions matching TRBD1. The germline gives CDR1 SQVTM, CDR2 ANQGSEA. This CDR3 comprises 12 residues. V lost 6 bases, J lost 7 bases, and 6 bases stayed unmatched. The CDR3 loop reads CSVSDRVNEQFF. CDR3 in DNA: TGCAGCGTCTCCGACAGGGTGAATGAGCAGTTCTTC.

The chain carries TRBV19 and TRBJ2-6, with D perhaps TRBD1 (8 bases). V lost 3 bases, J lost 5 bases, and 17 bases lay in between. Germline values: CDR1 LNHDA, CDR2 SQIVND (reference sequence). CDR3 length: 17 residues. The DNA for the CDR3 is TGTGCCAGTAGTATCAGTACAGGGGGGGATTGGGCCAACGTCCTGACTTTC. This translates into CASSISTGGDWANVLTF. Supplemented by reference TRBV19 and TRBJ2-6, the full variable domain reads DGGITQSPKYLFRKEGQNVTLSCEQNLNHDAMYWYRQDPGQGLRLIYYSQIVNDFQKGDIAEGYSVSREKKESFPLTVTSAQKNPTAFYLCASSISTGGDWANVLTFGAGSRLTVL.

The V and J genes are TRBV10-1 and TRBJ2-1, with a possible D match to TRBD2 (5 bases). The germline CDR1 and CDR2 sequences are WNHNN and SYGVQD (reference sequence). The CDR3 is made up of 15 amino acids. Trimming took 5 bases from V and 9 from J, leaving 20 bases between them. For the CDR3, the DNA is TGCGCCAGCAGTCCCCTAGCAGGTGAAAATGGTGAGCAGTTCTTC. Its translation is CASSPLAGENGEQFF.

This sequence joins TRBV5-1 and TRBJ1-1; possible D gene TRBD1, 5 bases. V was clipped by 6 bases and J by 0 bases, with 12 bases between them. CDR1 is SGHRS and CDR2 is YFSETQ in the germline V gene. The CDR3 runs to 14 residues. The CDR3 sequence: CASIDPRVNTEAFF. The CDR3 DNA reads as TGCGCCAGCATCGACCCCAGGGTGAACACTGAAGCTTTCTTT.

The chain carries TRBV7-9 and TRBJ2-2; TRBD2 aligns across 7 bases. V was pared by 5 bases and J by 6 bases, with 9 bases of the junction left unmatched. The CDR3 length is 15 residues. From germline, CDR1 is SEHNR and CDR2 FQNEAQ (reference sequence). The CDR3 nucleotides read TGTGCCAGCAGCCCATGGCGGGAGAGGGCCGGGGAGCTGTTTTTT. It is translated as CASSPWRERAGELFF.

The rearrangement uses TRBV28 and TRBJ1-1; 8 bases fit TRBD1. This CDR3 comprises 16 residues. The germline V gene has CDR1 MDHEN and CDR2 SYDVKM. V shed 7 bases and J 11 bases; nucleotides not matched to a gene: 21. The DNA of the CDR3 is TGTGCCAGCATCCCCGTTCACGGACAGGGAGATAGGAAGGCTTTCTTT. Its translation: CASIPVHGQGDRKAFF.

The chain uses TRBV4-2 and TRBJ2-7; 7 bases fit TRBD1. V gave up 5 bases and J gave up 6 bases; unmatched junction bases: 4. The CDR3 totals 12 residues. From germline, CDR1 is LGHNA and CDR2 YNFKEQ. CDR3 sequence: CASSGDSVEQYF. DNA for the CDR3: TGTGCCAGCAGCGGGGACAGTGTCGAGCAGTACTTC.

A single count supports this clone. The chain joins TRBV7-2 to TRBJ2-1; 10 nucleotides align to TRBD1. This CDR3 spans 14 amino acids. CDR1 is SGHTA and CDR2 is FQGNSA in the germline V gene. V was pared by 4 bases and J by 9 bases, with 6 bases of the junction left unmatched. CDR3 nucleotide sequence: TGTGCCAGCAGCTCCGGGACAGGGGTCGGTGAGCAGTTCTTC. It yields the protein CASSSGTGVGEQFF.

J is TRBJ1-1 and V is TRBV5-1; possible D gene TRBD1, 5 bases. V shed 0 bases and J shed 1 base, with 7 bases lying between them. Germline CDR1 SGHRS, CDR2 YFSETQ. This CDR3 spans 14 amino acids. The CDR3 sequence: CASSLGQSNTEAFF. CDR3 in DNA: TGCGCCAGCAGCTTGGGACAGTCGAACACTGAAGCTTTCTTT.

The J gene is TRBJ1-4, the V gene TRBV4-2; D may be TRBD1 (6 bases). Germline CDR1 LGHNA, CDR2 YNFKEQ. There are 17 residues in the CDR3. Trimming stripped 4 bases from V and 5 bases from J, with 20 bases between. CDR3 sequence: CASSREGSGGPNEKLFF. CDR3 bases: TGTGCCAGCAGCCGGGAGGGGTCTGGGGGCCCGAATGAAAAACTGTTTTTT.

This chain connects TRBV7-2 to TRBJ1-6; TRBD1 might be the D (5 bases). The germline V and J ends were trimmed by 0 bases and 14 bases, with 11 bases remaining between them. The CDR3 extends over 13 amino acids. CDR1 and CDR2 from the germline V gene are SGHTA and FQGNSA. The CDR3 nucleotides are TGTGCCAGCAGCTTAGCGAAGTGGGACTCCCTCCACTTT. Its protein is CASSLAKWDSLHF.

This chain uses TRBV21-1 with TRBJ2-1; the table gives TRBD2 as D, unverified against the DNA. TRBV21-1 is given as a pseudogene. CDR3 length equals 21 residues. CDR3 bases: TGTGCCAGCAGCAAATGCCGGGGGACTAGCGGGAGGGCCGAATCCTACAATGAGCAGTTCTTC. Translation: CASSKCRGTSGRAESYNEQFF.

The V call is TRBV20-1, the J call TRBJ1-1, with D possibly TRBD1 on 6 matching bases. CDR1 DFQATT and CDR2 SNEGSKA come from the germline V gene (reference sequence). This CDR3 has 12 residues. V shed 3 bases and J shed 10 bases, with 15 bases lying between them. CDR3 loop: CSASPRQALAFF. DNA for the CDR3: TGCAGTGCTAGTCCGAGACAGGCCCTAGCTTTCTTT.

The chain has TRBV7-2 and TRBJ1-4; 10 nucleotides align to TRBD1. The germline CDR1 and CDR2 sequences are SGHTA and FQGNSA. V shed 5 bases and J 6 bases; nucleotides not matched to a gene: 3. CDR3 length: 14 amino acids. The CDR3 sequence is CASSPDRGHEKLFF. The CDR3, as DNA: TGTGCCAGCAGCCCCGACAGGGGGCATGAAAAACTGTTTTTT.